Listed below are T cell receptor beta chains from one sample, sequenced in a study of CD8+ T cells in alopecia areata. The repertoire was sequenced with immunoSEQ multiplex PCR; TCRdb's copy has only in-frame clones and lacks some. Of 60,000 to 85,000 clones listed, around 67% are singletons. Sequenced here: CD8+ T cells sorted from blood, sampled at week 24, from a patient treated with tofacitinib. These receptors were collected from a human donor with alopecia areata. Both conserved end residues are part of each CDR3. A D gene is named only where the DNA matches it firmly. Size is stated for part of the rows, as once, few or many counts, or as a class when the clone is expanded.

>TRBJ2-5|15|TRBV27|few|-
TGTGCCAGCAGCTCTACCCAGGGCGAGGGAGAGACCCAGTACTTC
CASSSTQGEGETQYF
>TRBJ2-2|18|TRBV7-9|-|TRBD1
TGTGCCAGCAGTCCGTCCCCGGGACAGATACAAAACACCGGGGAGCTGTTTTTT
CASSPSPGQIQNTGELFF
>TRBJ2-1|15|TRBV29-1|-|-
TGCAGCGTTGAAGATCTGGGGCGAGCAAGCTATGAGCAGTTCTTC
CSVEDLGRASYEQFF
>TRBJ2-5|14|TRBV6-5|few|TRBD2
TGTGCCAGCAGTTACGGGACTAGCGGGGAGACCCAGTACTTC
CASSYGTSGETQYF
>TRBJ1-1|16|TRBV4-3|-|-
TGCGCCAGCAGCCAAGTAGCCAGCGGAGGGGCCGGTTGGGCTTTCTTT
CASSQVASGGAGWAFF
>TRBJ2-1|15|TRBV19|-|-
TGTGCCAGTAGTATCTCAAGCAACCGGTACAATGAGCAGTTCTTC
CASSISSNRYNEQFF
>TRBJ2-7|13|TRBV2|-|-
TGTGCCAGCAGTAGAGGTTACGGGGGCGAGCAGTACTTC
CASSRGYGGEQYF
>TRBJ2-5|12|TRBV27|-|-
TGTGCCAGCATGGGGGGGGCCGAGACCCAGTACTTC
CASMGGAETQYF
>TRBJ2-2|16|TRBV5-1|few|-
TGCGCCAGCAGCTTGGGGGCGGGTACGAACACCGGGGAGCTGTTTTTT
CASSLGAGTNTGELFF
>TRBJ1-2|15|TRBV5-6|-|TRBD1
TGTGCCAGCAGCCTTGGACAGGGGGCAGGCTATGGCTACACCTTC
CASSLGQGAGYGYTF
>TRBJ2-7|13|TRBV28|-|-
TGTGCCAGCACCTCGGGGGTAACCTACGAGCAGTACTTC
CASTSGVTYEQYF
>TRBJ2-7|15|TRBV7-9|-|TRBD1
TGTGCCAGCAGCCAGGCCGGGACAGGGAACCACGAGCAGTACTTC
CASSQAGTGNHEQYF
>TRBJ2-2|16|TRBV30|-|TRBD2
TGTGCCTGGAGCCCTAGGACTAGCTTGCGCACCGGGGAGCTGTTTTTT
CAWSPRTSLRTGELFF
>TRBJ1-1|14|TRBV28|-|-
TGTGCCAGCAGTTTGTTGGCGGAGAACACTGAAGCTTTCTTT
CASSLLAENTEAFF
>TRBJ2-3|16|TRBV9|-|TRBD2
TGTGCCAGCAGCGTAGAGGTAGCGGGGGGCACAGATACGCAGTATTTT
CASSVEVAGGTDTQYF
>TRBJ2-1|14|TRBV28|-|-
TGTGCCAGCAGTTTAGGACAGCGGTACAATGAGCAGTTCTTC
CASSLGQRYNEQFF
>TRBJ2-7|13|TRBV6-5|-|-
TGTGCCAGCACCTTCTCGGCTAGTTACGAGCAGTACTTC
CASTFSASYEQYF
>TRBJ2-5|15|TRBV7-2|-|-
TGTGCCAGCAGCTTAACTACGAGCCTGAGAGAGACCCAGTACTTC
CASSLTTSLRETQYF
>TRBJ1-1|16|TRBV7-6|-|-
TGTGCCAGCAGCTCCAAACAGGGACTTAGGGGGGTTGAAGCTTTCTTT
CASSSKQGLRGVEAFF
>TRBJ2-7|13|TRBV11-2|once|-
TGTGCCAGCAGCGTCGGGACGGACCACGAGCAGTACTTC
CASSVGTDHEQYF
>TRBJ1-3|14|TRBV6-5|-|-
TGTGCCAGCAGAGGACAGAGCTCTGGAAACACCATATATTTT
CASRGQSSGNTIYF
>TRBJ1-2|14|TRBV18|-|-
TGTGCCAGCTCACCAGGGGCGGGAAGCTATGGCTACACCTTC
CASSPGAGSYGYTF
>TRBJ2-1|17|TRBV29-1|-|TRBD2
TGCAGCGTTGAACCGGGACTAGCGGGGGGGACTTACAATGAGCAGTTCTTC
CSVEPGLAGGTYNEQFF
>TRBJ2-1|15|TRBV2|-|-
TGTGCCAGCAGTGGGAATTTACTGGAGTTCGATGAGCAGTTCTTC
CASSGNLLEFDEQFF
>TRBJ2-3|15|TRBV4-1|few|TRBD2
TGCGCCAGCAGCCAAGAGCCGGGGGGGGCAGATACGCAGTATTTT
CASSQEPGGADTQYF
>TRBJ2-7|14|TRBV5-1|-|-
TGCGCCAGCAGCTTGGGGCTGGAGTTCTACGAGCAGTACTTC
CASSLGLEFYEQYF
>TRBJ1-2|10|TRBV7-2|-|-
TGTGCCAGCAGCAACGGGTGGGACACCTTC
CASSNGWDTF
>TRBJ2-7|14|TRBV7-9|few|-
TGTGCCAGCAGCCCCTCCGCGACTATCTACGAGCAGTACTTC
CASSPSATIYEQYF
>TRBJ2-1|15|TRBV7-7|-|TRBD2
TGTGCCAGCAGCTTAGTAGCGGGAATGTACAATGAGCAGTTCTTC
CASSLVAGMYNEQFF
>TRBJ1-1|15|TRBV7-9|-|-
TGTGCCAGCAGCTCCCCCGGGGGAATGAACACTGAAGCTTTCTTT
CASSSPGGMNTEAFF
>TRBJ2-5|18|TRBV28|few|TRBD1
TGTGCCAGCAGTCCAGGGACAGGGGGCAGGGATTCTAGAGAGACCCAGTACTTC
CASSPGTGGRDSRETQYF
>TRBJ1-1|16|TRBV9|-|TRBD1
TGTGCCAGCAGCGTACCCCCGGGACAGATGAACACTGAAGCTTTCTTT
CASSVPPGQMNTEAFF
>TRBJ1-3|16|TRBV4-1|-|-
TGCGCCAGCAGCCAAACGCAAGTGGACTCTGGAAACACCATATATTTT
CASSQTQVDSGNTIYF
>TRBJ2-1|17|TRBV5-1|-|-
TGCGCCAGCAGCTTGGCCAGCATGGGGGGACCCTACAATGAGCAGTTCTTC
CASSLASMGGPYNEQFF
>TRBJ2-1|16|TRBV4-3|-|-
TGCGCCAGCAGCCAAGGTAGGCAGACGCCGGTGGATGAGCAGTTCTTC
CASSQGRQTPVDEQFF
>TRBJ1-2|13|TRBV29-1|once|TRBD1
TGCAGCGTCGTACAGGGGGCCATTTATGGCTACACCTTC
CSVVQGAIYGYTF
>TRBJ2-7|13|TRBV6-6|few|-
TGTGCCAGCACTCCCGGGACATATTACGAGCAGTACTTC
CASTPGTYYEQYF
>TRBJ2-7|16|TRBV14|few|-
TGTGCCAGCAGCCAAGAAGGGGGAAGTCCTGCCTACGAGCAGTACTTC
CASSQEGGSPAYEQYF
>TRBJ1-6|15|TRBV5-1|-|TRBD1
TGCGCCAGCAGCACCGGGACAGGGGAAAATTCACCCCTCCACTTT
CASSTGTGENSPLHF
>TRBJ1-2|16|TRBV27|-|-
TGTGCCAGCAGCCAAAGTGGAGCACAGCGAACCTATGGCTACACCTTC
CASSQSGAQRTYGYTF
>TRBJ2-3|15|TRBV19|-|TRBD2
TGTGCCAGTAGGAGGCTAGCGGGAGGGACAGATACGCAGTATTTT
CASRRLAGGTDTQYF
>TRBJ2-5|15|TRBV9|-|-
TGTGCCAGCAGCGTAGAGGGAGACGGAGAAGAGACCCAGTACTTC
CASSVEGDGEETQYF
>TRBJ1-1|14|TRBV7-3|-|-
TGCGCCAGCAGCCAAGTGAGTGCGAGAACTGAAGCTTTCTTT
CASSQVSARTEAFF
>TRBJ2-3|15|TRBV7-9|-|-
TGTGCCAGCAGCGAGGACGTCTCTAGCACAGATACGCAGTATTTT
CASSEDVSSTDTQYF